Below are 3 T cell receptor beta chains sequenced from a single sample in a study of T-cell reconstitution after alpha-beta-depleted transplantation in children. Using unique molecular identifiers, the investigators prepared the TCRbeta library. TCRdb called the PCR reads again in MiXCR, with one record for every CDR3 protein. The sample has 440,000 or so distinct CDR3 sequences; roughly a tenth are singletons. The sequencing here drew on PBMCs from the stem cell graft donor, taken from the stem cell graft. The receptor source for this set is a human donor who donated a stem cell graft to a child with acute myeloid leukemia.

This sequence joins TRBV20-1 and TRBJ2-7; 8 positions match TRBD2. The CDR3 has 15 residues. Losses at the gene ends were 3 bases for V and 2 bases for J; bases not matched to a gene: 9. Germline V gene data show CDR1 as DFQATT and CDR2 as SNEGSKA (reference sequence). The chain's CDR3 is CSASDLRGLAYEQYF. The CDR3 bases are TGCAGTGCTAGTGATCTGAGGGGACTAGCCTACGAGCAGTACTTC.

The V gene is TRBV4-2, the J gene TRBJ2-5; no firm D call. Between the trimmed V and J ends, which lost 0 bases and 7 bases, there was a span of 18 bases. This CDR3 comprises 16 residues. Germline V gives CDR1 LGHNA, CDR2 YNFKEQ. For the CDR3, the DNA is TGTGCCAGCAGCCAAGATTTGGTCGGCCCATCAGGGACCCAGTACTTC. It encodes CASSQDLVGPSGTQYF.

The chain joins TRBV6-1 to TRBJ2-6; a possible D gene is TRBD2 (5 bases). This CDR3 is built from 18 residues. V was clipped by 6 bases and J by 1 base, with 19 bases between them. In germline, CDR1 is MNHNS, CDR2 SASEGT. The CDR3 here is CASRGDWGDISGANVLTF. CDR3 sequence (DNA): TGTGCCAGCAGGGGTGATTGGGGAGATATTTCTGGGGCCAACGTCCTGACTTTC.